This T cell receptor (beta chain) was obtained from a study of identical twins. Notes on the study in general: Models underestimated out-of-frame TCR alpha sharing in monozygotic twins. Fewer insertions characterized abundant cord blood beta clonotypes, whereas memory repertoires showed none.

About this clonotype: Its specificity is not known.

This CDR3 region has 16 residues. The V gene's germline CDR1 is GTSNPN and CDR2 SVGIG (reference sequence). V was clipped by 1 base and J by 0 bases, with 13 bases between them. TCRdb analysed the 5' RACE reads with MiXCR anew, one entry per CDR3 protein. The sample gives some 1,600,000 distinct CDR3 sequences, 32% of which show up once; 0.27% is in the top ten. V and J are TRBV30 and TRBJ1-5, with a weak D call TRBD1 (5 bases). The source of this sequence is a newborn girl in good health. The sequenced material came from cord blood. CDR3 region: CAWSGDRPPSNQPQHF. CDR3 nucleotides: TGTGCCTGGAGTGGGGACCGGCCTCCTAGCAATCAGCCCCAGCATTTT.